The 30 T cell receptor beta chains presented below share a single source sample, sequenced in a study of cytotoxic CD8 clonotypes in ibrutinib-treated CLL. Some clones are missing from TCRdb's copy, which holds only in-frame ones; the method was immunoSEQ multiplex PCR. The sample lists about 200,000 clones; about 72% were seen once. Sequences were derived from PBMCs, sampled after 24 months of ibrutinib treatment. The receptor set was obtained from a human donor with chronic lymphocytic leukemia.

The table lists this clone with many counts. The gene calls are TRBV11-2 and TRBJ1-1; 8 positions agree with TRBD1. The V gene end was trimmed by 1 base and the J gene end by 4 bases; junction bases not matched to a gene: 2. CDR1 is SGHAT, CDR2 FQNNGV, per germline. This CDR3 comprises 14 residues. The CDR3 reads CASSLADRGTEAFF. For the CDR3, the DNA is TGTGCCAGCAGCTTAGCTGACAGGGGCACTGAAGCTTTCTTT.

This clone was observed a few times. DNA of the CDR3: TGTGCCAGTAGTATAGGGGGACTATCCTACGAGCAGTACTTC. Protein product: CASSIGGLSYEQYF. V is TRBV19 and J is TRBJ2-7; TRBD2 aligns across 7 bases. The CDR3 consists of 14 residues. Germline-derived CDR1 and CDR2 are LNHDA and SQIVND (reference sequence). The V and J ends lost 1 base and 1 base, in that order; junction bases with no gene match: 1.

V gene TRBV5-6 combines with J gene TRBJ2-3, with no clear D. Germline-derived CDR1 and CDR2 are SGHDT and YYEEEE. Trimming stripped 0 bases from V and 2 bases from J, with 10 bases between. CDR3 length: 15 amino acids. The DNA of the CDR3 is TGTGCCAGCAGCTTGGGCAGAATTCCCACAGATACGCAGTATTTT. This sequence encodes CASSLGRIPTDTQYF. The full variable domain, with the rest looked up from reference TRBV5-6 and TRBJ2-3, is DAGVTQSPTHLIKTRGQQVTLRCSPKSGHDTVSWYQQALGQGPQFIFQYYEEEERQRGNFPDRFSGHQFPNYSSELNVNALLLGDSALYLCASSLGRIPTDTQYFGPGTRLTVL.

The CDR3 spells CASSESTSGRSEQYF. The CDR3 nucleotides are TGTGCCAGCAGTGAATCCACTAGCGGGAGGTCGGAGCAGTACTTC. The chain combines TRBV25-1 with TRBJ2-7; TRBD2 matches 12 bases. J gave up 7 bases and V 1 base, and 5 bases lay outside the gene matches. Germline loops: CDR1 MGHDK, CDR2 SYGVNS. The CDR3 is 15 amino acids.

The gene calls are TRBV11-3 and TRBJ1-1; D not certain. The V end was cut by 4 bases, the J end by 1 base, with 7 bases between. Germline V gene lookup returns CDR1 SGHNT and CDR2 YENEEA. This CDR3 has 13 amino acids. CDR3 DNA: TGTGCCAGCAGCTCCTACTGGAACACTGAAGCTTTCTTT. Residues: CASSSYWNTEAFF.

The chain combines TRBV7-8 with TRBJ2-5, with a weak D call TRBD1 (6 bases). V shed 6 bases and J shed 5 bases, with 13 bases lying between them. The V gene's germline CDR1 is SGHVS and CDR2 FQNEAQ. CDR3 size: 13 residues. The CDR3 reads CASRQGGSETQYF. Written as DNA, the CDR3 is TGTGCCAGCAGACAAGGGGGTAGTGAGACCCAGTACTTC.

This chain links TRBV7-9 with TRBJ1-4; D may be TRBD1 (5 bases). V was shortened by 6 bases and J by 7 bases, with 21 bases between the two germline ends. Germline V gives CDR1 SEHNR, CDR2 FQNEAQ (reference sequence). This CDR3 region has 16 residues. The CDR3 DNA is TGTGCCAGCAGACATAGCGTCGGGGGAGGAGGTGAAAAACTGTTTTTT. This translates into CASRHSVGGGGEKLFF.

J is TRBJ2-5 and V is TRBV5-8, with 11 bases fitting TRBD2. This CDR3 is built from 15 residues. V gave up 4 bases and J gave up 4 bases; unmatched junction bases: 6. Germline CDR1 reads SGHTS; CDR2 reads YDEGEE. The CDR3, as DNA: TGTGCCAGCAGCCCGGTACTAGCGGGAGCAGAGACCCAGTACTTC. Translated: CASSPVLAGAETQYF. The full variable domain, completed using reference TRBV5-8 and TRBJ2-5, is EAGVTQSPTHLIKTRGQQATLRCSPISGHTSVYWYQQALGLGLQFLLWYDEGEERNRGNFPPRFSGRQFPNYSSELNVNALELEDSALYLCASSPVLAGAETQYFGPGTRLLVL.

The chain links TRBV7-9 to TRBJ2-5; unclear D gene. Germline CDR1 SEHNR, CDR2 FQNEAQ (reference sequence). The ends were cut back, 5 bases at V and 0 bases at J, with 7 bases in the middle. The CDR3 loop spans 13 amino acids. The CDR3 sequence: CASSKTHQETQYF. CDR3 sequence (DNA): TGTGCCAGCAGCAAGACTCACCAAGAGACCCAGTACTTC.

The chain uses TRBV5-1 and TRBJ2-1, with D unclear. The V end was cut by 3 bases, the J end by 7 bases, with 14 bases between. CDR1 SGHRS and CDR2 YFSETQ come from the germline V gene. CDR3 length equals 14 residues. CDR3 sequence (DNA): TGCGCCAGCAGCTCCAGCCTAGTAAGGAATGAGCAGTTCTTC. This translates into CASSSSLVRNEQFF.

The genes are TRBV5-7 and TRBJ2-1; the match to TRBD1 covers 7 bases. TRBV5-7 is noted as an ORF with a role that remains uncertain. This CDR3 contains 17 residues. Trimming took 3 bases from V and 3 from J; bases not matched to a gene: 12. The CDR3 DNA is TGTGCCAGCAGCTCAGACGGACAGGACAAAAACTACAATGAGCAGTTCTTC. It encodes CASSSDGQDKNYNEQFF.

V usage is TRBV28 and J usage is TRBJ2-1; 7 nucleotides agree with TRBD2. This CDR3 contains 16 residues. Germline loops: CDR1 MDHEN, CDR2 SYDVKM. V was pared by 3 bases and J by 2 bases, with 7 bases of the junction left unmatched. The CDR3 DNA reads TGTGCCAGCAGTTTCGGCGGGAGTGTCACCTACAATGAGCAGTTCTTC. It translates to CASSFGGSVTYNEQFF.

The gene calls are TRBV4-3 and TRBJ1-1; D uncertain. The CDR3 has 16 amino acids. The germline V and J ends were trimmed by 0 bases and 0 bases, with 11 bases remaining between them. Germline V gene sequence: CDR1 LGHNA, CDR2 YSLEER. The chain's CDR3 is CASSQDSARMNTEAFF. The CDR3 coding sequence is TGCGCCAGCAGCCAAGATTCAGCCCGCATGAACACTGAAGCTTTCTTT.

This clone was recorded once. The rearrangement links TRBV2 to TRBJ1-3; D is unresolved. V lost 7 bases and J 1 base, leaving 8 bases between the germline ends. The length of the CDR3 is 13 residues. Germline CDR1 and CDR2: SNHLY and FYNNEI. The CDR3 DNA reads TGTGCCAGCACCCTGGGGTCTGGAAACACCATATATTTT. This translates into CASTLGSGNTIYF. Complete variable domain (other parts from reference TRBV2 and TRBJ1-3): EPEVTQTPSHQVTQMGQEVILRCVPISNHLYFYWYRQILGQKVEFLVSFYNNEISEKSEIFDDQFSVERPDGSNFTLKIRSTKLEDSAMYFCASTLGSGNTIYFGEGSWLTVV.

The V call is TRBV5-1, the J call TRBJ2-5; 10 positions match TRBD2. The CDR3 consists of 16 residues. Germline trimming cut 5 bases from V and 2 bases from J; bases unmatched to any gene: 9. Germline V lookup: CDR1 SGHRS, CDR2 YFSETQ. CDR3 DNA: TGCGCCAGCAGGGCGGTCAGCGGGAGGGTTCAAGAGACCCAGTACTTC. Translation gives CASRAVSGRVQETQYF.

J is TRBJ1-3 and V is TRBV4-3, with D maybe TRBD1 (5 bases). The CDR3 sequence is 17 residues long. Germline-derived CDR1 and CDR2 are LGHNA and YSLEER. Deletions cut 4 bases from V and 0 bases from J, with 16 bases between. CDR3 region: CASSPYGPGSSGNTIYF. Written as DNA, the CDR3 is TGCGCCAGCAGCCCGTATGGCCCAGGGAGCTCTGGAAACACCATATATTTT.

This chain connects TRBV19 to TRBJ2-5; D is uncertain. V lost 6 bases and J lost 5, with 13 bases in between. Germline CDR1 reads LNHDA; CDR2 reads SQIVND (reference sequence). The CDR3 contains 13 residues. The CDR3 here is CASSPVGWETQYF. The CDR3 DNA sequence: TGTGCCAGTAGCCCAGTTGGATGGGAGACCCAGTACTTC.

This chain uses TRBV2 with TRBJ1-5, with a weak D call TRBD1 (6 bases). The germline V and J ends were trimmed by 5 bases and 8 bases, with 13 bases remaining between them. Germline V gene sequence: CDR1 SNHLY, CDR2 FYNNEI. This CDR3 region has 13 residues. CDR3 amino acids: CASSTTGLEPQHF. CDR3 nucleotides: TGTGCCAGCAGTACCACAGGGTTGGAGCCCCAGCATTTT.

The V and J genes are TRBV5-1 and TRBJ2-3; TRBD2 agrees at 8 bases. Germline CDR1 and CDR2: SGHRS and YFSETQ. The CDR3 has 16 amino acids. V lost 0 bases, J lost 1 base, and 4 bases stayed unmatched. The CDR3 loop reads CASSLATTSGTDTQYF. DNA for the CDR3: TGCGCCAGCAGCTTGGCCACGACTAGCGGCACAGATACGCAGTATTTT.

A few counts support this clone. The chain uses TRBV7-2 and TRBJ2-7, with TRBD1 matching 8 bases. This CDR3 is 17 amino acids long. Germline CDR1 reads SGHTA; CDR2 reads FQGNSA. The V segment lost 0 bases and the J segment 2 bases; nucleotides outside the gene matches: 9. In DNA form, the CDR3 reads TGTGCCAGCAGCTTAGCTCTTGGGGACAGGCAGACCTACGAGCAGTACTTC. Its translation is CASSLALGDRQTYEQYF.

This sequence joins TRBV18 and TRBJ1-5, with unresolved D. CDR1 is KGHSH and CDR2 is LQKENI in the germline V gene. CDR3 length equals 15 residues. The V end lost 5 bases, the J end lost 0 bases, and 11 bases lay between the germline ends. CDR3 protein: CASSNTRNSNQPQHF. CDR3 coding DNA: TGTGCCAGCTCAAATACACGAAATAGCAATCAGCCCCAGCATTTT.

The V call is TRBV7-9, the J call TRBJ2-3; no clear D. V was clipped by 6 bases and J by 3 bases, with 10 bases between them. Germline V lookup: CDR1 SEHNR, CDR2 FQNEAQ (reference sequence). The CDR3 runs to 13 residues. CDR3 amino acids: CASRARRTDTQYF. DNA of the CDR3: TGTGCCAGCAGGGCTAGGCGGACAGATACGCAGTATTTT.

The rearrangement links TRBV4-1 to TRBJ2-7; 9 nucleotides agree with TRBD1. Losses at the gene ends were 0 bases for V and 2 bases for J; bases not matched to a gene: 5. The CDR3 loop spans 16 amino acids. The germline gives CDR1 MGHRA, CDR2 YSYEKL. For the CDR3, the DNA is TGCGCCAGCAGCCAAGATCTTGGGACAGGGCCCTACGAGCAGTACTTC. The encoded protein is CASSQDLGTGPYEQYF.

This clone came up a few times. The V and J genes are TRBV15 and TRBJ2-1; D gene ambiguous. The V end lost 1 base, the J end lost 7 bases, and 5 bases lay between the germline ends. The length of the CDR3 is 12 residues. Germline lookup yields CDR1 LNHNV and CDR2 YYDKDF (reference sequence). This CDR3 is CATSRVVNEQFF. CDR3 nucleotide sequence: TGTGCCACCAGCAGAGTCGTGAATGAGCAGTTCTTC.

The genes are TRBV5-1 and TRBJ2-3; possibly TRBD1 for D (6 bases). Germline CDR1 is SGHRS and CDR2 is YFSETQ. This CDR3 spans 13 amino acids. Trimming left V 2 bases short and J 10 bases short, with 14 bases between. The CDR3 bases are TGCGCCAGCAGCTTAGAAGGGGGTGAACCGCAGTATTTT. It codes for CASSLEGGEPQYF.

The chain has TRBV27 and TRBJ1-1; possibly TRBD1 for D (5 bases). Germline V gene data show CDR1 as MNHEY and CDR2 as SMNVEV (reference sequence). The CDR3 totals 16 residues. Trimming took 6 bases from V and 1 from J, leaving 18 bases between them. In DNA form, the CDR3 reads TGTGCCAGCAGCCCCCCCGGGGGGAATAGGAACACTGAAGCTTTCTTT. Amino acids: CASSPPGGNRNTEAFF.

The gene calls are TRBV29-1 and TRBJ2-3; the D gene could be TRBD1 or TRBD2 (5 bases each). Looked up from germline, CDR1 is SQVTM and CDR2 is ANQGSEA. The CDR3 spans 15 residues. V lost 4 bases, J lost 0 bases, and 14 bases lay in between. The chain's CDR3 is CSVGRGVGSTDTQYF. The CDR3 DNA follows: TGCAGCGTTGGTCGGGGCGTTGGTAGCACAGATACGCAGTATTTT.

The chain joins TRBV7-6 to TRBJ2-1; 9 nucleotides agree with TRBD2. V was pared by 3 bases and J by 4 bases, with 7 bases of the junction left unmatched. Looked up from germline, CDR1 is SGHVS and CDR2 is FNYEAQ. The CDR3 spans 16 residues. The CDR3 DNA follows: TGTGCCAGCAGCTTCCCGGGACTAGCAGTATACAATGAGCAGTTCTTC. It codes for CASSFPGLAVYNEQFF.

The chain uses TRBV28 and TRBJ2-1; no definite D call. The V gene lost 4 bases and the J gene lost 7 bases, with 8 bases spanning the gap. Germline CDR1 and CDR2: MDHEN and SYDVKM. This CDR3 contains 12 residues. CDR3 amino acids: CASSSWRNEQFF. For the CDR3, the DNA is TGTGCCAGCAGTTCCTGGCGGAATGAGCAGTTCTTC.

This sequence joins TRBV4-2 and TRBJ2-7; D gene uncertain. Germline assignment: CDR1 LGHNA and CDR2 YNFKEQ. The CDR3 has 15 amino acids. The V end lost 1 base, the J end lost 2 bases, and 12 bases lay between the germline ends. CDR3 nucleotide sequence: TGTGCCAGCAGCCAAGTTCTCAGGCCTCCCTACGAGCAGTACTTC. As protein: CASSQVLRPPYEQYF.